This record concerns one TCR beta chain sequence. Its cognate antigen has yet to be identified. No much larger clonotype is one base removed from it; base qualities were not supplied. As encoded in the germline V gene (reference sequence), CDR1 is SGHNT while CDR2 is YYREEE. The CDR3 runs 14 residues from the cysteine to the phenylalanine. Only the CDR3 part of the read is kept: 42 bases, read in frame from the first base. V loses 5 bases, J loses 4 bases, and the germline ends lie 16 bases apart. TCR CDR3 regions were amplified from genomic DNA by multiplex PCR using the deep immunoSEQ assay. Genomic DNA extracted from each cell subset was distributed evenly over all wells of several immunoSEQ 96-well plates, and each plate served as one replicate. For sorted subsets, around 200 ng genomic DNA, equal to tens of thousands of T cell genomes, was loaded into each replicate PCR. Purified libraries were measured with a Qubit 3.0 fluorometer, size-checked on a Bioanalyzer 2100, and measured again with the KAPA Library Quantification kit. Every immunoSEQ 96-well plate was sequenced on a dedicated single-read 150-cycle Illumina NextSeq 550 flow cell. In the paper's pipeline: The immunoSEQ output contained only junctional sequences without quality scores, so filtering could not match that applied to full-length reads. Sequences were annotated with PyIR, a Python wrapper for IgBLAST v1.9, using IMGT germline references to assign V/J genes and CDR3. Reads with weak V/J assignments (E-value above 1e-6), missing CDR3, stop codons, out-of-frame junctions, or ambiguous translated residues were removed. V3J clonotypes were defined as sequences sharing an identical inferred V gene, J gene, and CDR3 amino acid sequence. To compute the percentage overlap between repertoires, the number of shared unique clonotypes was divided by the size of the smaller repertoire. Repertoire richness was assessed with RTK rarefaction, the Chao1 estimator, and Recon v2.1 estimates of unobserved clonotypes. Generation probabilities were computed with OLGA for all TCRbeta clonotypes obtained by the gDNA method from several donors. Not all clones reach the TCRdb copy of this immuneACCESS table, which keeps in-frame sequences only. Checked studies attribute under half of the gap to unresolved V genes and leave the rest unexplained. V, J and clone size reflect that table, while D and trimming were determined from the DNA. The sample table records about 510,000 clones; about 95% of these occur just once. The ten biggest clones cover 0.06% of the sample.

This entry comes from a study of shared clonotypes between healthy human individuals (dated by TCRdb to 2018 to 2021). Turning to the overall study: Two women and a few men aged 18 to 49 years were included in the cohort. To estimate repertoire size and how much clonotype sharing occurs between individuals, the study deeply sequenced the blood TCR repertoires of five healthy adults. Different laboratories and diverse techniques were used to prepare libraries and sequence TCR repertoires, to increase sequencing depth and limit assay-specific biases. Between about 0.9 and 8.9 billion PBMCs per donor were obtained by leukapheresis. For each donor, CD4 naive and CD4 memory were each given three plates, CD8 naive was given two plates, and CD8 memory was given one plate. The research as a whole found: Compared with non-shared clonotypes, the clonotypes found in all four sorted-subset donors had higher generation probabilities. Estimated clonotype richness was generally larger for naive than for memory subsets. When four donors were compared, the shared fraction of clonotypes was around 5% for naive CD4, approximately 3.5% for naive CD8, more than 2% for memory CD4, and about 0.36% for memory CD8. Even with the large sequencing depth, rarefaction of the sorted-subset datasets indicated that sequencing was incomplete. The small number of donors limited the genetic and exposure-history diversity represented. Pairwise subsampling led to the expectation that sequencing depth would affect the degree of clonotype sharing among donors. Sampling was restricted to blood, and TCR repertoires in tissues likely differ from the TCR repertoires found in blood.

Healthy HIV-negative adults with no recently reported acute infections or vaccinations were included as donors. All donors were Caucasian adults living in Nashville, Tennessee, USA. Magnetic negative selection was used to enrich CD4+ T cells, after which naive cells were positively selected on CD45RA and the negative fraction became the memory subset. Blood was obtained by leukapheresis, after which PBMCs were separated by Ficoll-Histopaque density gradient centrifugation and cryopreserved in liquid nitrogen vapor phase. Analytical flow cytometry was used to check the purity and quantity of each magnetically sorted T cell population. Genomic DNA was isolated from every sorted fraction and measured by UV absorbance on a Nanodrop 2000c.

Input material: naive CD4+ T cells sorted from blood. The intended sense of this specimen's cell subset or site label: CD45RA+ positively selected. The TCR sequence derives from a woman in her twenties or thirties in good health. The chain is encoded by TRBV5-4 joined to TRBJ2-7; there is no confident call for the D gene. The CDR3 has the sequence CASSPRNNPYEQYF. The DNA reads TGTGCCAGCAGTCCCAGGAACAATCCATACGAGCAGTACTTC.